The T cell receptor (beta chain) under discussion was sequenced for a study of CD8+ T cells in alopecia areata. Study summary: It was oral tofacitinib, at 5 to 10 mg twice daily, that treated patients received.

The authors extracted RNA and reverse transcribed it into cDNA as the sequencing template. TCRdb's table, derived via immunoSEQ multiplex PCR, lists solely in-frame clones and lacks some. The data contain around 140,000 clones, less than 70% of them singletons. Treatment: oral pan-JAK inhibitor, 5-10 mg twice daily. This CDR3 comprises 15 residues. Germline CDR1 reads SNHLY; CDR2 reads FYNNEI. Unmatched junction bases numbered 4, after V lost 4 bases and J lost 0 bases. The chain uses TRBV2 and TRBJ2-5; 8 positions agree with TRBD2. The receptor comes from a human donor with alopecia areata. The sample here was CD8+ T cells sorted from blood, taken at week 4, from a patient treated with tofacitinib. In DNA, the CDR3 is TGTGCCAGCAGTGCGACTAGCGCGTACCAAGAGACCCAGTACTTC. It is translated as CASSATSAYQETQYF.